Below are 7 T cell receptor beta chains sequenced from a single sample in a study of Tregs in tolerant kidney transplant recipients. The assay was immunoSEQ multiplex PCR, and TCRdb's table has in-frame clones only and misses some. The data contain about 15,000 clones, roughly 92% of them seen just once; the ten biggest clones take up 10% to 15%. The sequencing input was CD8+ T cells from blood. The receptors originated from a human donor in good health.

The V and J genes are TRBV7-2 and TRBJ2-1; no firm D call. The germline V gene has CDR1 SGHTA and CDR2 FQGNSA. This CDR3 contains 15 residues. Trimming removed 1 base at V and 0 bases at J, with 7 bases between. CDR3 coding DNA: TGTGCCAGCAGCTTAGGACGAATCTCCTACAATGAGCAGTTCTTC. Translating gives CASSLGRISYNEQFF.

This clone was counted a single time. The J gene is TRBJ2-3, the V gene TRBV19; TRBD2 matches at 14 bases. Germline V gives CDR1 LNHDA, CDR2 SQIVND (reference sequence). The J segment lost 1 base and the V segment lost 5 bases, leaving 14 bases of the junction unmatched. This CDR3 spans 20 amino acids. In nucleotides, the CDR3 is TGTGCCAGTAGTGTCAGGGGCGGACTAGCGGGGGGAAGACGCACAGATACGCAGTATTTT. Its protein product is CASSVRGGLAGGRRTDTQYF.

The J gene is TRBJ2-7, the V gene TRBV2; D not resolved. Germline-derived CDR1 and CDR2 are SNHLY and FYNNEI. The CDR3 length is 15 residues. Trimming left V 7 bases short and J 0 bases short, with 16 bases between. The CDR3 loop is CASILTPLSSYEQYF. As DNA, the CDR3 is TGTGCCAGCATCCTGACTCCCCTGAGCTCCTACGAGCAGTACTTC.

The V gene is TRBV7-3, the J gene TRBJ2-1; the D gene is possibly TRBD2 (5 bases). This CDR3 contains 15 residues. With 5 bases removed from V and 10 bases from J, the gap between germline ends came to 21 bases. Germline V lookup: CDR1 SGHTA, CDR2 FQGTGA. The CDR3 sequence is CASSPIAGPNTEQFF. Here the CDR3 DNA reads TGTGCCAGCAGCCCCATCGCGGGTCCCAATACGGAGCAGTTCTTC.

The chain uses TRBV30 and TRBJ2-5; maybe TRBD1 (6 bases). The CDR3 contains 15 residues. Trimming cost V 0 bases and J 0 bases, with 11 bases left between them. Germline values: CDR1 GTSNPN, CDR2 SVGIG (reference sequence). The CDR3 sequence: CAWSVGAAYQETQYF. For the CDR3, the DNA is TGTGCCTGGAGTGTGGGGGCCGCGTACCAAGAGACCCAGTACTTC.

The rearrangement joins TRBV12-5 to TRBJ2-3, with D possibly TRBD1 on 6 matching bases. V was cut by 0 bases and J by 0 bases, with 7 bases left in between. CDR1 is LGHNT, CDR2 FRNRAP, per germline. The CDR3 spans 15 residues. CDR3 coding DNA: TGTGCTAGTGGTTTGGTTAGGGGGAGCACAGATACGCAGTATTTT. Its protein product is CASGLVRGSTDTQYF.

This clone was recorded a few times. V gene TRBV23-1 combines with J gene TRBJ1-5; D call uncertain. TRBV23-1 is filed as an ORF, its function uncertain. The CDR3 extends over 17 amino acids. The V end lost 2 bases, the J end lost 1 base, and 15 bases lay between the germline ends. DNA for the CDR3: TGCGCCAGCAGTCAACCGGGGTCCGTTTGGAGCAATCAGCCCCAGCATTTT. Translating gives CASSQPGSVWSNQPQHF.